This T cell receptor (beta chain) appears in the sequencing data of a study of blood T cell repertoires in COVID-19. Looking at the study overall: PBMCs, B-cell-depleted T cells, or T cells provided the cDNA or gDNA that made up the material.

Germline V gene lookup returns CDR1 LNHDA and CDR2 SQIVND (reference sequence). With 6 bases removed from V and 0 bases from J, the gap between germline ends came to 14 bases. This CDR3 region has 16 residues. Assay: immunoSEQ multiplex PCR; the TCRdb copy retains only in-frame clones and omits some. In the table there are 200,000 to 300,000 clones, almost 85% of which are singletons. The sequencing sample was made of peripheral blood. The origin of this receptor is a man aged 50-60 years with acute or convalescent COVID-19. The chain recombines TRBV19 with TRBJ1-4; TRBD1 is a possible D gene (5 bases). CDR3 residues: CASSALGGATNEKLFF. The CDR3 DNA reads TGTGCCAGTAGCGCCTTGGGGGGGGCAACTAATGAAAAACTGTTTTTT.